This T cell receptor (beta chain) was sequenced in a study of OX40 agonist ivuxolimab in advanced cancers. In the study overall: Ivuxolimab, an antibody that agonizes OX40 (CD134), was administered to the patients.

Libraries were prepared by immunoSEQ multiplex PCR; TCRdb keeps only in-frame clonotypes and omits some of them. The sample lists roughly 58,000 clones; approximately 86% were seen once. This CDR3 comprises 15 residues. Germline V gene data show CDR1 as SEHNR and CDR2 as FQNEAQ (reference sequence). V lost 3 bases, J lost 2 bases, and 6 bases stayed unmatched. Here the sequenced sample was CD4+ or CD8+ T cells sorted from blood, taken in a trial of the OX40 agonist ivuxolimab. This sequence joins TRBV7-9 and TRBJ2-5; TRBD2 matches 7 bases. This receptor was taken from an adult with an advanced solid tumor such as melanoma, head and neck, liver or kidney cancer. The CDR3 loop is CASSFQLALQETQYF. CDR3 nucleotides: TGTGCCAGCAGCTTTCAACTAGCGCTACAAGAGACCCAGTACTTC.